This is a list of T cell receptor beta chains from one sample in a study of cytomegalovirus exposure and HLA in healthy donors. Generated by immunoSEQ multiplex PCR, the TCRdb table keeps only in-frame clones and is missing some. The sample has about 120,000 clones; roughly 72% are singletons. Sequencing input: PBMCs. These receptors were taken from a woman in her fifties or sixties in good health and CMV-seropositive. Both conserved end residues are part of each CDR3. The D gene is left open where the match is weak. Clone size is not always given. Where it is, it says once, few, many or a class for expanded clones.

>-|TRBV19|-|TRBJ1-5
CAQDSLRTVWRGNQPQHF
TGTGCCCAAGATTCTCTCCGGACCGTCTGGCGGGGCAATCAGCCCCAGCATTTT
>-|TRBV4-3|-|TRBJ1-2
CASSQDLVGRVGYGYTF
TGCGCCAGCAGCCAAGATCTTGTGGGCAGGGTAGGGTATGGCTACACCTTC
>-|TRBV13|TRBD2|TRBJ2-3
CASSRTTSAITDTQYF
TGTGCCAGCAGCCGAACAACTAGCGCGATCACAGATACGCAGTATTTT
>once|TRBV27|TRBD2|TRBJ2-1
CASSQLAGGSGREQFF
TGTGCCAGCAGTCAACTAGCGGGGGGATCCGGTAGGGAGCAGTTCTTC
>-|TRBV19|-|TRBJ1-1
CASRIGGPNTEAFF
TGTGCCAGTAGAATAGGCGGTCCGAACACTGAAGCTTTCTTT
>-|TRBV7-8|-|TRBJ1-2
CASSLGGGDNYGYTF
TGTGCCAGCAGCCTTGGGGGAGGGGACAACTATGGCTACACCTTC
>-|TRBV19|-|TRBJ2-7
CASRGGGSYEQYF
TGTGCCAGTAGGGGGGGTGGCTCCTACGAGCAGTACTTC
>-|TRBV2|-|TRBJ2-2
CASSEGGGRGTGELFF
TGTGCCAGCAGTGAAGGAGGAGGGAGAGGCACCGGGGAGCTGTTTTTT
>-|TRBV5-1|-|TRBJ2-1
CASSPPRGEAYNEQFF
TGCGCCAGCAGCCCCCCCCGAGGGGAGGCCTACAATGAGCAGTTCTTC
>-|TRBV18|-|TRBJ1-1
CASSPRSIQLNTEAFF
TGTGCCAGCTCACCGAGATCGATACAGCTGAACACTGAAGCTTTCTTT
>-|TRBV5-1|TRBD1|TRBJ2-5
CASSVGQDRETQYF
TGCGCCAGCAGCGTGGGACAGGATCGGGAGACCCAGTACTTC
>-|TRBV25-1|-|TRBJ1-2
CASSEATTGGYTF
TGTGCCAGCAGTGAGGCCACAACGGGTGGCTACACCTTC
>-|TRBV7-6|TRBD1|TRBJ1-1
CASSEHRGTEAFF
TGTGCCAGCAGCGAACACAGGGGCACTGAAGCTTTCTTT
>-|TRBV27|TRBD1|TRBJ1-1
CASSWPGGTEAFF
TGTGCCAGCAGTTGGCCAGGGGGAACTGAAGCTTTCTTT
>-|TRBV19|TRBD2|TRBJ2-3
CASSDHAGRTFSTDTQYF
TGTGCCAGTAGTGATCACGCCGGGAGGACCTTCAGCACAGATACGCAGTATTTT
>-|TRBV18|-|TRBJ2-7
CASSPYRQEGEQYF
TGTGCCAGCTCACCATACAGACAGGAAGGCGAGCAGTACTTC
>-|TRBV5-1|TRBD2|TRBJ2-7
CASKPDLAGAYEQYF
TGCGCCAGTAAACCCGATCTAGCGGGAGCCTACGAGCAGTACTTC
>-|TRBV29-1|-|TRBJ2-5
CSVASETQYF
TGCAGCGTGGCCTCAGAGACCCAGTACTTC
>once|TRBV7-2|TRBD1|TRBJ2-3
CASGLANRGQDTQYF
TGTGCCAGCGGCTTAGCGAACAGGGGGCAAGATACGCAGTATTTT
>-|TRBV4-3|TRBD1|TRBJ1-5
CASSPGTGESNQPQHF
TGCGCCAGCAGCCCCGGGACAGGGGAGAGCAATCAGCCCCAGCATTTT
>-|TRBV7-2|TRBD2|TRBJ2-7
CASSSSRLAGPYEQYF
TGTGCCAGCAGCTCATCCAGGCTAGCGGGACCCTACGAGCAGTACTTC
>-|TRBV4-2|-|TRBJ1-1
CASSQDLQGVTEAFF
TGTGCCAGCAGCCAAGATCTGCAAGGGGTGACTGAAGCTTTCTTT
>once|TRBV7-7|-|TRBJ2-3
CASSHGGHTDTQYF
TGTGCCAGCAGCCACGGGGGGCACACAGATACGCAGTATTTT
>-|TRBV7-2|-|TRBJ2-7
CASSPVDSYEQYF
TGTGCCAGCAGCCCCGTCGACAGCTACGAGCAGTACTTC
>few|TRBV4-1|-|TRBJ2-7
CASSQLGDFDEQYF
TGCGCCAGCAGCCAATTAGGGGATTTCGACGAGCAGTACTTC
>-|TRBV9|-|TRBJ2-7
CASSVDQGSYEQYF
TGTGCCAGCAGCGTAGACCAGGGATCCTACGAGCAGTACTTC
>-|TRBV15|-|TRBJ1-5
CATSRQGNNQPQHF
TGTGCCACCAGCAGACAGGGAAACAATCAGCCCCAGCATTTT
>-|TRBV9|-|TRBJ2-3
CASSPRTPEADTQYF
TGTGCCAGCAGCCCTCGGACTCCCGAGGCAGATACGCAGTATTTT
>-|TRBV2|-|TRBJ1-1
CATSVTMNTEAFF
TGTGCCACCTCGGTAACCATGAACACTGAAGCTTTCTTT
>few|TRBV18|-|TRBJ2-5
CASSPQTGDWGETQYF
TGTGCCAGCTCACCCCAGACAGGAGATTGGGGAGAGACCCAGTACTTC
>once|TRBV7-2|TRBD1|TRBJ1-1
CASSAQGAWNTEAFF
TGTGCCAGCAGCGCCCAGGGGGCCTGGAACACTGAAGCTTTCTTT
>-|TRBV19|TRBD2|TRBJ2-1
CASKFGSGRLSGNEQFF
TGTGCCAGTAAGTTCGGTAGCGGGAGGCTGAGTGGCAATGAGCAGTTCTTC
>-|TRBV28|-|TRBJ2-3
CASSLAGTDTQYF
TGTGCCAGCAGTTTAGCGGGTACGGATACGCAGTATTTT
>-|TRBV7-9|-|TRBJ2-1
CASSSDGLAYNEQFF
TGTGCCAGCAGCTCGGACGGACTCGCCTACAATGAGCAGTTCTTC
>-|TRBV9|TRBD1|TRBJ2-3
CASRAQGVDTQYF
TGTGCCAGCAGAGCACAGGGGGTGGATACGCAGTATTTT
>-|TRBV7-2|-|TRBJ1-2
CASRTDGGYGYTF
TGTGCCAGCCGAACCGACGGGGGGTATGGCTACACCTTC
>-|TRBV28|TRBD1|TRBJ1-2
CASSVTGGTNYGYTF
TGTGCCAGCAGTGTGACAGGGGGCACTAACTATGGCTACACCTTC
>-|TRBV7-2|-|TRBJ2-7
CASSSAYEQYF
TGTGCCAGCAGCTCTGCCTACGAGCAGTACTTC
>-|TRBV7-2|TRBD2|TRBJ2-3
CASSLVAAGGSRRDTQYF
TGTGCCAGCAGCTTAGTAGCAGCGGGGGGCTCTAGGCGAGATACGCAGTATTTT
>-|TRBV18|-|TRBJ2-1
CASSPLIPYNEQFF
TGTGCCAGCTCACCCTTAATCCCCTACAATGAGCAGTTCTTC
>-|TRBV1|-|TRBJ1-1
CTSRDRDRGTVNTEAFF
TGCACCAGCAGAGACCGGGACAGGGGGACGGTGAACACTGAAGCTTTCTTT
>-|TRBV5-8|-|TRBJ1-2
CASSYLLAENYGYTF
TGTGCCAGCAGCTATTTACTAGCAGAGAACTATGGCTACACCTTC
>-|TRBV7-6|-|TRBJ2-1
CASSTNSNEQFF
TGTGCCAGCAGCACAAACAGCAATGAGCAGTTCTTC
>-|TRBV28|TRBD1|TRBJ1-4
CASSFGGGGFEKLFF
TGTGCCAGCAGTTTTGGAGGGGGCGGGTTTGAAAAACTGTTTTTT
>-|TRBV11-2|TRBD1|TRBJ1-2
CASSSQGADGYTF
TGTGCCAGCAGCTCACAGGGGGCTGATGGCTACACCTTC
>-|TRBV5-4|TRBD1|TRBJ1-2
CASSFLGGTESYGYTF
TGTGCCAGCAGCTTCCTAGGGGGCACCGAAAGCTATGGCTACACCTTC
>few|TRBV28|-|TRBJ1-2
CASSLPTGSSAFGYTF
TGTGCCAGCAGTTTACCCACAGGCTCTTCCGCGTTCGGCTACACCTTC
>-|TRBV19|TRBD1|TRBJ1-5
CASSILRGREPQHF
TGTGCCAGTAGTATTCTGAGGGGGCGAGAGCCCCAGCATTTT
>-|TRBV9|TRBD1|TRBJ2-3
CASSARQGPDTQYF
TGTGCCAGCAGCGCCCGACAGGGTCCGGATACGCAGTATTTT